The subject of this entry is one T cell receptor beta chain. Its antigen is unknown. Base qualities are missing; no much larger clone stands one base away. The CDR3 covers 15 residues, taking in both the cysteine and the phenylalanine. The sequence is cut down to CDR3 DNA, 45 bases in frame from base 1. CDR1 SGHNT and CDR2 YYREEE are derived from the germline V gene (reference sequence). The V end loses 0 bases and the J end loses 2 bases, and a stretch of 10 bases separates them. The sample belongs to a study of identical twins (dated by TCRdb to between 2015 and 2016). Study-wide context: To test whether fetal clonotypes persist, this study deep-sequenced TCR alpha and beta repertoires from monozygotic twins, from unrelated adults of various ages, and from cord blood. To rule out contamination, replicate twin experiments were performed at different times with different library preparation protocols.

Libraries were prepared through 5' RACE. The reads were generated on an Illumina HiSeq 2000. A universal primer binding site was added through template switching, and the final cDNA carried a unique molecular identifier so that TCR cDNA molecules could be counted accurately. Specific primers in the conserved constant-segment region were used to synthesize first-strand cDNA for TCR alpha and beta chains. To control for contamination, every cDNA library carried two barcodes: a SMART-Mk sample barcode plus Illumina barcodes. TruSeq adapter sequences along with Illumina sample barcodes were introduced in two successive PCR steps. The TCR alpha and beta cDNA libraries were sequenced on the Illumina HiSeq platform using custom primers. The authors' analysis ran thus. Unique molecular identifiers were extracted from raw reads with MiGEC, and CDR3 positions were determined with MiXCR. Recombination models were inferred per individual with the repgenHMM and IGoR tools using an EM algorithm. Shared clonotype analysis was performed with the tcR package in R, normalizing sharing by the product of cloneset sizes. To study raw recombination without the effects of thymic and clonal selection, out-of-frame nonproductive sequences were analyzed. TCRdb reworked the public reads: Q25 trimming with fastp, MiXCR clone assembly, productive beta chains retained. For every CDR3 protein sequence, its rows merge into one entry that carries the most common genes and DNA. The V and J calls and clone size are TCRdb's, not the authors'. The sample table records approximately 700,000 distinct CDR3 sequences; around 6.1% of these occur just once. The leading ten clones occupy around 2% of the sample.

General study outcomes and caveats: Recombination models systematically underestimated out-of-frame TCR alpha sharing in monozygotic twins but agreed with sharing between unrelated individuals. Excess twin sharing in beta out-of-frame sequences was weaker because fewer shared sequences lowered the signal-to-noise ratio. Fewer insertions were carried by abundant cord blood beta clonotypes, a similar but weaker trend appeared in young adult naive repertoires, and no such trend appeared in memory repertoires. Invariant T cells such as MAIT and iNKT could partly confound zero-insertion analyses, although diverse VJ usage argued against such confounding for most clonotypes. Conclusions relied on cross-sectional statistical analysis, since the same donors could not be followed over many years. Out-of-frame TCR alpha sequences shared between twins showed an excess of low generation-probability sequences compared with coincidental sharing between unrelated individuals.

Every donor was a healthy Caucasian. Three unrelated non-twin adults were also sequenced: a male aged 18 to 30, a male aged 50 to 60 and a female aged 50 to 60. Miltenyi CD45RO+ enrichment and human naive T-cell isolation kits were used to isolate memory (CD45RO+) and naive T cells from PBMC. Sequencing was carried out using naive T cells sorted from blood. The cell subset or site label corresponds to: cells isolated with a human naive T-cell isolation kit. The origin of this receptor is a man younger than 35 in good health. The rearrangement joined TRBV5-4 to TRBJ2-3; no D gene call is confident. The base sequence is TGTGCCAGCAGCTTGGTAAGACTGAACACAGATACGCAGTATTTT. It translates as CASSLVRLNTDTQYF. The CDR3 plus the reference TRBV5-4 and TRBJ2-3 genes for the other parts give the full variable domain: ETGVTQSPTHLIKTRGQQVTLRCSSQSGHNTVSWYQQALGQGPQFIFQYYREEENGRGNFPPRFSGLQFPNYSSELNVNALELDDSALYLCASSLVRLNTDTQYFGPGTRLTVL.